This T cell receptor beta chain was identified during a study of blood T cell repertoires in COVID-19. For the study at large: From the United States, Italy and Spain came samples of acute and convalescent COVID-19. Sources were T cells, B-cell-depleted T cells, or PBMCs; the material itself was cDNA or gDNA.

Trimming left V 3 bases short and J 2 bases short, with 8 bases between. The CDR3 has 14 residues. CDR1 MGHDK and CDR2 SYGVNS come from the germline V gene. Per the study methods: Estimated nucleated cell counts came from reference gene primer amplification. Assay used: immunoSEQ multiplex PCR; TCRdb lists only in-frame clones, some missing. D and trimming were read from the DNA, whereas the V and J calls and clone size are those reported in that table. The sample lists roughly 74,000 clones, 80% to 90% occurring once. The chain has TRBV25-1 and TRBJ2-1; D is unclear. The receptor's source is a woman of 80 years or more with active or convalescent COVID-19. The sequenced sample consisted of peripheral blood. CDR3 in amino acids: CASSDYATYNEQFF. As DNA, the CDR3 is TGTGCCAGCAGTGACTATGCGACCTACAATGAGCAGTTCTTC.